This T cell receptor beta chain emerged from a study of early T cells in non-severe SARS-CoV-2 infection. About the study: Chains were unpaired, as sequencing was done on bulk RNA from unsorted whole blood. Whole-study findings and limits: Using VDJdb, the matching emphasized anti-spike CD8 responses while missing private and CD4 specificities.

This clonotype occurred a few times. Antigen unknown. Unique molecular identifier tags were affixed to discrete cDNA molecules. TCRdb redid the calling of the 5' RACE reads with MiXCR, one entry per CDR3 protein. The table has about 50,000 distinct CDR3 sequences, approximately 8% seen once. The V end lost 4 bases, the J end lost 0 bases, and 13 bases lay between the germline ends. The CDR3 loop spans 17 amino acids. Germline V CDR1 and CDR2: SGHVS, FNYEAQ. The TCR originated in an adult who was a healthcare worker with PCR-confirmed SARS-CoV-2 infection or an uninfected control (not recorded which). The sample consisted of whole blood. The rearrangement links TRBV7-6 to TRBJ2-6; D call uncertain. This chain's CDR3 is CASSSVVQSSGANVLTF. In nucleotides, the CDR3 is TGTGCCAGCAGCTCGGTTGTTCAGAGCTCTGGGGCCAACGTCCTGACTTTC. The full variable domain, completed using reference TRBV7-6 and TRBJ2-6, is GAGVSQSPRYKVTKRGQDVALRCDPISGHVSLYWYRQALGQGPEFLTYFNYEAQQDKSGLPNDRFSAERPEGSISTLTIQRTEQRDSAMYRCASSSVVQSSGANVLTFGAGSRLTVL.